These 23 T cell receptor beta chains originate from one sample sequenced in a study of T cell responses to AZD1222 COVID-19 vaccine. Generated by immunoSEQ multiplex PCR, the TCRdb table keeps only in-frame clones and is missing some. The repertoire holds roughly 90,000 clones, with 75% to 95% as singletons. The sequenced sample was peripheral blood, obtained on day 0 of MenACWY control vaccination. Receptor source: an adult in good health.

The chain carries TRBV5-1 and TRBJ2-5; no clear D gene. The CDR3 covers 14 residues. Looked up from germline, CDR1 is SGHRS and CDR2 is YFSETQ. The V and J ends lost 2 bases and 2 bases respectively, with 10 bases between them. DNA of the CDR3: TGCGCCAGCAGCTTTTGGGGTGGGCAAGAGACCCAGTACTTC. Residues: CASSFWGGQETQYF.

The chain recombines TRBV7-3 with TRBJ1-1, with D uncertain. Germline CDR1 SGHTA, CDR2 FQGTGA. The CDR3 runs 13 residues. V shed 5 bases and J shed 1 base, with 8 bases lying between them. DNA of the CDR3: TGTGCCAGCAGCCTTCAGAGGAACACTGAAGCTTTCTTT. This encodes CASSLQRNTEAFF.

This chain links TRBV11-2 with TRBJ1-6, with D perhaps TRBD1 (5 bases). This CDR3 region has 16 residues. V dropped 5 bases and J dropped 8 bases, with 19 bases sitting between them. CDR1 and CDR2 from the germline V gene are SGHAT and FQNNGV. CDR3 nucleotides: TGTGCCAGCAGCCTCCTCCGGGACCCGCGGTATTCACCCCTCCACTTT. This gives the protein CASSLLRDPRYSPLHF.

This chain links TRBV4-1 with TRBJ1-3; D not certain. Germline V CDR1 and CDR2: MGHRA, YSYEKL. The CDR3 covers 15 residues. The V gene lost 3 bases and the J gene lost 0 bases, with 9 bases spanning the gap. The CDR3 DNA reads TGCGCCAGCAGCCAGTCTTTCGTCTCTGGAAACACCATATATTTT. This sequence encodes CASSQSFVSGNTIYF.

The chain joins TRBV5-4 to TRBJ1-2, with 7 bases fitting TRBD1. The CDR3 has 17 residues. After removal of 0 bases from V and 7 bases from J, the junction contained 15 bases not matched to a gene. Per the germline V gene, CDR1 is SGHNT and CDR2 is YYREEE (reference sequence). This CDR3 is CASSLGGNTGAVSGYTF. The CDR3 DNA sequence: TGTGCCAGCAGCTTGGGGGGTAACACAGGGGCTGTCTCTGGCTACACCTTC. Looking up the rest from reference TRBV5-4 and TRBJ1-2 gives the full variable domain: ETGVTQSPTHLIKTRGQQVTLRCSSQSGHNTVSWYQQALGQGPQFIFQYYREEENGRGNFPPRFSGLQFPNYSSELNVNALELDDSALYLCASSLGGNTGAVSGYTFGSGTRLTVV.

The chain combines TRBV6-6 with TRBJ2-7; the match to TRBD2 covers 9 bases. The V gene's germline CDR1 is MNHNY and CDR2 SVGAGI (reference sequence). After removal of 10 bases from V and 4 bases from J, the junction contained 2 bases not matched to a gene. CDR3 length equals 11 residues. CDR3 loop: CATAGGYEQYF. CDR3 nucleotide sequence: TGTGCCACAGCGGGGGGTTACGAGCAGTACTTC.

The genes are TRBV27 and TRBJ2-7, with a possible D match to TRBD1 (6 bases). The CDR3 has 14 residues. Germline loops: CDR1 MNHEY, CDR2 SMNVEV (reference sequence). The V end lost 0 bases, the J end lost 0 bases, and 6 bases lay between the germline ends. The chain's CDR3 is CASSLSGASYEQYF. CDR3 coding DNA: TGTGCCAGCAGTTTATCGGGGGCCTCCTACGAGCAGTACTTC.

Here the CDR3 DNA reads TGTGCCAGCGGGGATAATCCCTATGGCTACACCTTC. Protein: CASGDNPYGYTF. The chain is built from TRBV6-5 and TRBJ1-2; D is uncertain. The CDR3 is 12 residues long. CDR1 MNHEY and CDR2 SVGAGI come from the germline V gene. V lost 8 bases to trimming and J lost 4 bases, with 11 bases between them.

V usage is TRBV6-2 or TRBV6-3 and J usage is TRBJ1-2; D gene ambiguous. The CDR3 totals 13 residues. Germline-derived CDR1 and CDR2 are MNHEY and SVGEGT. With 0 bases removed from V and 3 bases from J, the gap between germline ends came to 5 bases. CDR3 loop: CASSYSEDYGYTF. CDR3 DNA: TGTGCCAGCAGTTACTCGGAGGACTATGGCTACACCTTC.

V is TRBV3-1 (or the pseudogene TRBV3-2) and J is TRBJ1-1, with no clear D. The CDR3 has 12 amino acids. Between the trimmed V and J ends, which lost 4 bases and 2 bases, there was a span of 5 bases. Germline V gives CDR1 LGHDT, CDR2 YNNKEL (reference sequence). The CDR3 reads CASSRGNTEAFF. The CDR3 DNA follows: TGTGCCAGCAGCCGGGGTAACACTGAAGCTTTCTTT.

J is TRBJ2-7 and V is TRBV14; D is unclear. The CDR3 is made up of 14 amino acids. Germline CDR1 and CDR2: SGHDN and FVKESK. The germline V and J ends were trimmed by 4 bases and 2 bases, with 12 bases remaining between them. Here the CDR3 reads CASSLGRSTYEQYF. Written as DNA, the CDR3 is TGTGCCAGCAGCCTCGGACGGAGTACCTACGAGCAGTACTTC. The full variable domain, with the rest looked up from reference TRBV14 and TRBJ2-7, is EAGVTQFPSHSVIEKGQTVTLRCDPISGHDNLYWYRRVMGKEIKFLLHFVKESKQDESGMPNNRFLAERTGGTYSTLKVQPAELEDSGVYFCASSLGRSTYEQYFGPGTRLTVT.

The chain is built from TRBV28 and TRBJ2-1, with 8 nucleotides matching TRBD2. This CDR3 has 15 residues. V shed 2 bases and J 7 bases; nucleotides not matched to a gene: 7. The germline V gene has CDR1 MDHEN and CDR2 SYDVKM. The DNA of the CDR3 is TGTGCCAGCAGTTTACCCAGCGGGAGTAGAAATGAGCAGTTCTTC. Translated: CASSLPSGSRNEQFF.

As DNA, the CDR3 is TGTGCCAGCAGCCCGACCCGGGACAGGCGTGCTGAAGCTTTCTTT. Amino acid sequence: CASSPTRDRRAEAFF. The chain employs TRBV11-2 and TRBJ1-1; TRBD1 aligns across 8 bases. The germline gives CDR1 SGHAT, CDR2 FQNNGV. The CDR3 covers 15 residues. With 5 bases clipped from V and 6 bases from J, the junction kept 11 bases outside the gene matches.

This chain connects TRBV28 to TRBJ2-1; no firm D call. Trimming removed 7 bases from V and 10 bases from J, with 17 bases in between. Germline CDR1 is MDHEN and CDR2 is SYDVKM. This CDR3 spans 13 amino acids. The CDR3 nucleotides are TGTGCCAGCACCTTCGATTTTAGTCGAGAGCAGTTCTTC. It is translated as CASTFDFSREQFF. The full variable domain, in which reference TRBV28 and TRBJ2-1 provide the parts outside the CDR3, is DVKVTQSSRYLVKRTGEKVFLECVQDMDHENMFWYRQDPGLGLRLIYFSYDVKMKEKGDIPEGYSVSREKKERFSLILESASTNQTSMYLCASTFDFSREQFFGPGTRLTVL.

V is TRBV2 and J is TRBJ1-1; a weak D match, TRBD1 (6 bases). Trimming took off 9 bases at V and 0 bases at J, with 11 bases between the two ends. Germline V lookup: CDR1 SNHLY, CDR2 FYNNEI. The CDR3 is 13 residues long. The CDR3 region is CASYREVNTEAFF. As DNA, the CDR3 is TGTGCCAGTTACAGGGAGGTGAACACTGAAGCTTTCTTT. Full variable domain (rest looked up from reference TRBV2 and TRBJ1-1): EPEVTQTPSHQVTQMGQEVILRCVPISNHLYFYWYRQILGQKVEFLVSFYNNEISEKSEIFDDQFSVERPDGSNFTLKIRSTKLEDSAMYFCASYREVNTEAFFGQGTRLTVV.

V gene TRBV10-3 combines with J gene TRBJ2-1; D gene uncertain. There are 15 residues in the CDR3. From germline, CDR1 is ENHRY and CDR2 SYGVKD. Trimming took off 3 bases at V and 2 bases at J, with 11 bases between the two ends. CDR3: CAISEDPKAYNEQFF. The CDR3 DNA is TGTGCCATCAGTGAAGACCCCAAAGCCTACAATGAGCAGTTCTTC.

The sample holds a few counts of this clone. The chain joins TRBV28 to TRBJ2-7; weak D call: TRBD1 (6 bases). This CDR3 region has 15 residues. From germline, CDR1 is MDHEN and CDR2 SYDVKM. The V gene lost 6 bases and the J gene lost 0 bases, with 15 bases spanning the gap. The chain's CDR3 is CASRSGAPNSYEQYF. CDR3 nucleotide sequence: TGTGCCAGCAGGTCAGGGGCACCGAACTCCTACGAGCAGTACTTC.

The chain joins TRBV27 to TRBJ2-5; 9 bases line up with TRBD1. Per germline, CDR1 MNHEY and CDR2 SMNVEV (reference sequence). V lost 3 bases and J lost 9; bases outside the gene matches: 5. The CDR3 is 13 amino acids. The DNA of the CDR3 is TGTGCCAGCAGTTTTGGACAGGGGAGGCCCCAGTACTTC. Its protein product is CASSFGQGRPQYF.

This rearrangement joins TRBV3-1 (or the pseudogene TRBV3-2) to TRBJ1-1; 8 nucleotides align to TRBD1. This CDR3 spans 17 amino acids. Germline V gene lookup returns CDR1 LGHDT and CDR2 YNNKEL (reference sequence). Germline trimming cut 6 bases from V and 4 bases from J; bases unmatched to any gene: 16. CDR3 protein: CASSLTGGSPRGTEAFF. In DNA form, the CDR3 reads TGTGCCAGCAGTCTTACAGGGGGATCTCCCCGGGGCACTGAAGCTTTCTTT.

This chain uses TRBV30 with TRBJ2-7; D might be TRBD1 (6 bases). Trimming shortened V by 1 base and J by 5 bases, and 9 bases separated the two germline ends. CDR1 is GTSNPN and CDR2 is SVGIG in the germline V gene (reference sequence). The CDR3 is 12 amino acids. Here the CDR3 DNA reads TGTGCCTGGAGTGCAGGGGCGGACGAGCAGTACTTC. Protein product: CAWSAGADEQYF.

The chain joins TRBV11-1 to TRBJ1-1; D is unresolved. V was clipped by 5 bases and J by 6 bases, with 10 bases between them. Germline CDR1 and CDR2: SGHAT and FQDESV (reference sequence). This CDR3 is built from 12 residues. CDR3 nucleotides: TGTGCCAGCAGCACCTATGACGCTGAAGCTTTCTTT. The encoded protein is CASSTYDAEAFF.

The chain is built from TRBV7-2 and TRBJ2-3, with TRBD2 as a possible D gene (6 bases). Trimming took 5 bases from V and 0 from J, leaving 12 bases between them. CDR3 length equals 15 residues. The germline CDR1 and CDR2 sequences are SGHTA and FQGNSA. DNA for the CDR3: TGTGCCAGCAGCCAAGGGACTTTGAGCACAGATACGCAGTATTTT. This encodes CASSQGTLSTDTQYF.

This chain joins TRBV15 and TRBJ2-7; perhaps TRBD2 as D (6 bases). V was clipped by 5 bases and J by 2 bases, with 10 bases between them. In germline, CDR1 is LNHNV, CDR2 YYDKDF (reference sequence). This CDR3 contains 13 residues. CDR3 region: CATSLGGPYEQYF. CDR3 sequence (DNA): TGTGCCACCAGCCTAGGAGGGCCCTACGAGCAGTACTTC.